This entry lists 7 T cell receptor beta chains sequenced from one sample in a study of cytomegalovirus exposure and HLA in healthy donors. A multiplex PCR was run with 60 Vbeta primers and 13 Jbeta primers. Clones were sequenced by immunoSEQ multiplex PCR, and TCRdb holds only the in-frame ones, with some missing. Among some 80,000 clones listed, around 79% were seen once. Sample: PBMCs. All receptors derive from a man younger than 35 in good health and CMV-seropositive.

The chain combines TRBV7-9 with TRBJ2-3, with 7 bases identical to TRBD2. V shed 5 bases and J 6 bases; nucleotides not matched to a gene: 14. Germline V gene lookup returns CDR1 SEHNR and CDR2 FQNEAQ (reference sequence). This CDR3 comprises 16 residues. This chain's CDR3 is CASSRRGERILDTQYF. The CDR3 region has the DNA TGTGCCAGCAGCCGCCGGGGGGAGCGGATACTCGATACGCAGTATTTT.

The chain has TRBV11-2 and TRBJ1-1, with a possible D match to TRBD1 (6 bases). The V and J ends lost 4 bases and 3 bases respectively, with 15 bases between them. Germline CDR1 is SGHAT and CDR2 is FQNNGV. CDR3 length equals 15 residues. The CDR3 DNA follows: TGTGCCAGCAGCTCACCACAGGGAGGGGACACTGAAGCTTTCTTT. Its protein is CASSSPQGGDTEAFF.

V gene TRBV1 combines with J gene TRBJ2-1; the table gives TRBD2 as D, unverified against the DNA. TRBV1 is a pseudogene locus. The CDR3 loop spans 16 amino acids. Here the CDR3 reads CTSSQDFRGPYNEQFF. CDR3 nucleotide sequence: TGCACCAGCAGCCAAGATTTCCGCGGCCCCTACAATGAGCAGTTCTTC.

The chain recombines TRBV7-6 with TRBJ2-3; 10 nucleotides align to TRBD2. The CDR3 is 16 residues long. V lost 2 bases and J lost 5; bases outside the gene matches: 7. Germline V CDR1 and CDR2: SGHVS, FNYEAQ. CDR3 coding DNA: TGTGCCAGCAGCTTACTAAGCGGGAGGGGGGGAGATACGCAGTATTTT. It codes for CASSLLSGRGGDTQYF.

The gene calls are TRBV6-5 and TRBJ1-1; TRBD1 agrees at 8 bases. V shed 5 bases and J 1 base; nucleotides not matched to a gene: 3. The germline CDR1 and CDR2 sequences are MNHEY and SVGAGI. The CDR3 extends over 14 amino acids. In nucleotides, the CDR3 is TGTGCCAGCAGTCGGACAGGGAAGAACACTGAAGCTTTCTTT. Protein product: CASSRTGKNTEAFF.

The chain combines TRBV6-1 with TRBJ2-7, with TRBD2 matching 7 bases. Per germline, CDR1 MNHNS and CDR2 SASEGT. The CDR3 is made up of 12 amino acids. V lost 6 bases, J lost 9 bases, and 8 bases stayed unmatched. The CDR3 loop reads CASRETGGRQYF. The CDR3 nucleotides read TGTGCCAGCAGAGAGACGGGGGGAAGGCAGTACTTC.

The CDR3 region has the DNA TGTGCCAGCAGCTTCAGGGGCGCAGGGGAGACCCAGTACTTC. Translating it yields CASSFRGAGETQYF. This chain joins TRBV7-9 and TRBJ2-5; weak D call: TRBD1 (6 bases). V was clipped by 3 bases and J by 5 bases, with 13 bases between them. The CDR3 sequence is 14 residues long. CDR1 SEHNR and CDR2 FQNEAQ come from the germline V gene (reference sequence). Variable domain in full (rest from reference TRBV7-9 and TRBJ2-5): DTGVSQNPRHKITKRGQNVTFRCDPISEHNRLYWYRQTLGQGPEFLTYFQNEAQLEKSRLLSDRFSAERPKGSFSTLEIQRTEQGDSAMYLCASSFRGAGETQYFGPGTRLLVL.